A selection of T cell receptor beta chains follows, all from one sample in a study of T cell repertoires in cytomegalovirus infection. Each CDR3 protein gets one entry after TCRdb re-called the reads with MiXCR. The data contain fewer than 550,000 distinct CDR3 sequences, approximately 26% of them singletons. The sample taken for sequencing was PBMCs. Receptors were obtained from a human donor in good health (CMV status not recorded). Some clones in this sample may be carry-over from other donors' samples. CDR3s include the opening cysteine and the closing phenylalanine or tryptophan. The D gene is left open where the match is weak. The size field is filled for only some rows; it gives once, few, many or a size class.

clone_size j_call cdr3_length v_call d_call cdr3_nt cdr3_aa
many TRBJ1-1 14 TRBV28 - TGTGCCAGCAGTTCTGCCCCGCGTGGCACTGAAGCTTTCTTT CASSSAPRGTEAFF
few TRBJ1-2 15 TRBV7-2 - TGTGCCAGCAGCTTAGAGGTTTCCGGTGTTAATGGCTACACCTTC CASSLEVSGVNGYTF
- TRBJ1-1 14 TRBV20-1 TRBD1 TGCAGTGCTCTCCTGGGACAGGGAAGGACTGAAGCTTTCTTT CSALLGQGRTEAFF
- TRBJ1-2 13 TRBV23-1 - TGCGCCAGCAGTCACTTCCCCGCCTATGGCTACACCTTC CASSHFPAYGYTF
- TRBJ2-5 16 TRBV29-1 - TGCAGCGTTGAAAGGAACGGGGCAAGGGGCGGGGAGACCCAGTACTTC CSVERNGARGGETQYF
- TRBJ2-5 16 TRBV23-1 TRBD2 TGCGCCAGCAGTCAATCGCCTAGCGGGAGCCTTGCGGCCCAGTACTTC CASSQSPSGSLAAQYF
few TRBJ2-1 15 TRBV7-7 TRBD2 TGTGCTAGCAGCGAGAGCGGGAGCTCCTACAATGAGCAGTTCTTC CASSESGSSYNEQFF
few TRBJ2-5 15 TRBV6-1 - TGTGCCAGCAGTGAAGGGTCGGGCAGGGCGGAGACCCAGTACTTC CASSEGSGRAETQYF
few TRBJ2-3 15 TRBV4-2 - TGTGCCAGCAGCCAGCGGAGGGGGGGCGGGGATACGCAGTATTTT CASSQRRGGGDTQYF
many TRBJ1-1 13 TRBV7-2 - TGTGCCAGCAGCCTACAGGCAAGCACTGAAGCTTTCTTT CASSLQASTEAFF
- TRBJ1-5 15 TRBV7-2 - TGTGCCAGCAGCTTAGAGGGGGTGAGGGATCAGCCCCAGCATTTT CASSLEGVRDQPQHF
- TRBJ1-1 15 TRBV11-3 - TGTGCCAGCAGCTTAGACTTAGTAGTAAACACTGAAGCTTTCTTT CASSLDLVVNTEAFF
many TRBJ1-1 17 TRBV6-2/TRBV6-3 TRBD1 TGTGCCAGCAGTTACCCGCCGACAGGGCGGCAGAACACTGAAGCTTTCTTT CASSYPPTGRQNTEAFF
- TRBJ2-3 16 TRBV6-2/TRBV6-3 TRBD2 TGTGCCAGCAGTTACTCGGCGGGAGGGCGCACAGATACGCAGTATTTT CASSYSAGGRTDTQYF
- TRBJ2-1 18 TRBV12-3/TRBV12-4 - TGTGCCAGCAGCAACACTAGCCAATTGGTCCGAGTCTACAATGAGCAGTTCTTC CASSNTSQLVRVYNEQFF
many TRBJ2-1 16 TRBV7-3 TRBD2 TGTGCCAGCAGCTTGGTCACTAGCGGTCCGGGGGGTGAGCAGTTCTTC CASSLVTSGPGGEQFF
few TRBJ2-2 15 TRBV14 - TGTGCCAGCAGCCAAGACCCTAGCCTCACCGGGGAGCTGTTTTTT CASSQDPSLTGELFF